One sample yielded the 13 T cell receptor beta chains listed below, sequenced in a study of OX40 agonist ivuxolimab in advanced cancers. Libraries were prepared by immunoSEQ multiplex PCR; TCRdb keeps only in-frame clonotypes and omits some of them. Among fewer than 80,000 clones listed, around 93% were seen once. The sample consisted of CD4+ or CD8+ T cells sorted from blood, taken in a trial of the OX40 agonist ivuxolimab. The receptors here all came from an adult with an advanced solid tumor such as melanoma, head and neck, liver or kidney cancer.

V gene TRBV28 combines with J gene TRBJ2-2, with 8 positions matching TRBD1. Trimming removed 3 bases from V and 6 bases from J; junction bases left unmatched: 3. The CDR3 runs to 14 residues. Germline V CDR1 and CDR2: MDHEN, SYDVKM. In nucleotides, the CDR3 is TGTGCCAGCAGTTTCCAGGGGGCACCCGGGGAGCTGTTTTTT. Its protein product is CASSFQGAPGELFF.

The chain recombines TRBV13 with TRBJ1-2; no reliable D call. Trimming took off 2 bases at V and 2 bases at J, with 6 bases between the two ends. CDR1 is PRHDT, CDR2 FYEKMQ, per germline (reference sequence). CDR3 length: 13 amino acids. CDR3 nucleotide sequence: TGTGCCAGCAGCTTATGGGGAAACTATGGCTACACCTTC. Its protein product is CASSLWGNYGYTF.

This chain uses TRBV10-2 with TRBJ1-2; no reliable D call. V lost 2 bases and J 8 bases, leaving 9 bases between the germline ends. The CDR3 spans 12 residues. Germline CDR1 WSHSY, CDR2 SAAADI. CDR3 protein: CASSENYEGYTF. Here the CDR3 DNA reads TGCGCCAGCAGTGAGAACTATGAGGGCTACACCTTC.

The chain has TRBV27 and TRBJ2-7; D remains unclear. CDR3 length: 11 amino acids. Trimming pared 8 bases from V and 5 bases from J, leaving 10 bases between. Germline V lookup: CDR1 MNHEY, CDR2 SMNVEV (reference sequence). CDR3 DNA sequence: TGTGCCAGCGCGTTAAGGGACGAGCAGTACTTC. Residues: CASALRDEQYF.

The chain recombines TRBV18 with TRBJ2-3, with D possibly matching TRBD2 (5 bases). This CDR3 spans 15 amino acids. Germline assignment: CDR1 KGHSH and CDR2 LQKENI. V lost 6 bases to trimming and J lost 1 base, with 14 bases between them. CDR3 bases: TGTGCCAGCTCGCACGGGGTGGCCCGCACAGATACGCAGTATTTT. It encodes CASSHGVARTDTQYF.

The chain is built from TRBV28 and TRBJ2-1, with D possibly TRBD2 on 6 matching bases. This CDR3 has 14 residues. Germline CDR1 reads MDHEN; CDR2 reads SYDVKM. The V and J ends lost 4 bases and 7 bases respectively, with 14 bases between them. In nucleotides, the CDR3 is TGTGCCAGCAGTTCCGCGGGACTTTGGAATGAGCAGTTCTTC. It specifies CASSSAGLWNEQFF.

J is TRBJ2-5 and V is TRBV5-4, with TRBD1 as a possible D gene (5 bases). V was trimmed by 0 bases and J by 5 bases, leaving 14 bases between them. Germline V lookup: CDR1 SGHNT, CDR2 YYREEE (reference sequence). The CDR3 sequence is 15 residues long. CDR3 region: CASSLGGAVYETQYF. The CDR3 DNA reads TGTGCCAGCAGCTTGGGGGGCGCGGTTTATGAGACCCAGTACTTC.

V usage is TRBV6-6 and J usage is TRBJ1-4, with unresolved D. Germline V gene sequence: CDR1 MNHNY, CDR2 SVGAGI (reference sequence). The germline V and J ends were trimmed by 7 bases and 4 bases, with 10 bases remaining between them. CDR3 length: 13 amino acids. The CDR3 spells CASTPELNEKLFF. For the CDR3, the DNA is TGTGCCAGCACCCCCGAACTTAATGAAAAACTGTTTTTT.

The gene calls are TRBV6-5 and TRBJ2-2, with 10 nucleotides matching TRBD1. CDR3 length: 16 amino acids. From germline, CDR1 is MNHEY and CDR2 SVGAGI. V lost 0 bases, J lost 4 bases, and 2 bases stayed unmatched. This CDR3 is CASSYSGTGVTGELFF. CDR3 DNA sequence: TGTGCCAGCAGTTACTCCGGGACAGGGGTCACCGGGGAGCTGTTTTTT.

V is TRBV9 and J is TRBJ1-1, with a tentative D call TRBD1 (5 bases). Trimming removed 0 bases from V and 1 base from J, with 7 bases in between. The CDR3 consists of 14 residues. Germline loops: CDR1 SGDLS, CDR2 YYNGEE. The CDR3 loop is CASSVAGQNTEAFF. For the CDR3, the DNA is TGTGCCAGCAGCGTAGCAGGGCAGAACACTGAAGCTTTCTTT.

V gene TRBV13 combines with J gene TRBJ2-7, with 9 bases lining up with TRBD1. The CDR3 has 15 residues. The V segment lost 7 bases and the J segment 1 base; nucleotides outside the gene matches: 8. Germline CDR1 PRHDT, CDR2 FYEKMQ (reference sequence). The CDR3 sequence is CASTLTGTGSYEQYF. The CDR3 nucleotides are TGTGCCAGCACCTTGACCGGGACAGGGTCCTACGAGCAGTACTTC. The full variable domain, its missing parts supplied by reference TRBV13 and TRBJ2-7, is AAGVIQSPRHLIKEKRETATLKCYPIPRHDTVYWYQQGPGQDPQFLISFYEKMQSDKGSIPDRFSAQQFSDYHSELNMSSLELGDSALYFCASTLTGTGSYEQYFGPGTRLTVT.

CDR3 sequence: CASSSNQRGANVLTF. CDR3 DNA sequence: TGTGCCAGCAGCTCAAACCAACGGGGGGCCAACGTCCTGACTTTC. The rearrangement uses TRBV7-9 and TRBJ2-6; D not certain. The germline CDR1 and CDR2 sequences are SEHNR and FQNEAQ (reference sequence). Trimming cost V 4 bases and J 4 bases, with 11 bases left between them. The CDR3 is made up of 15 amino acids.

The chain joins TRBV11-2 to TRBJ2-7, with D uncertain. Trimming removed 2 bases at V and 3 bases at J, with 2 bases between. This CDR3 is 11 amino acids long. Germline assignment: CDR1 SGHAT and CDR2 FQNNGV. The CDR3 nucleotides read TGTGCCAGCAGCTTAAACTACGAGCAGTACTTC. Translation gives CASSLNYEQYF.